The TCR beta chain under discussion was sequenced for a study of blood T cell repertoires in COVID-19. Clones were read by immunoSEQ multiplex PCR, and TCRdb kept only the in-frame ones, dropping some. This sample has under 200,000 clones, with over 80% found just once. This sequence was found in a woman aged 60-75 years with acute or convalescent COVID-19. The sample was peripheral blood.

DNA of the CDR3: TGCGCCAGCAGCCAAGTGGCGGGGGGGCTCTACAATGAGCAGTTCTTC. Translated: CASSQVAGGLYNEQFF. This sequence joins TRBV4-3 and TRBJ2-1; 9 bases map to TRBD2. J gave up 3 bases and V 1 base, and 4 bases lay outside the gene matches. Germline lookup yields CDR1 LGHNA and CDR2 YSLEER. This CDR3 comprises 16 residues.